Here is one T cell receptor beta chain with its context. No antigen is known for it. This specimen belongs to a study of untreated major depressive disorder. Germline V gene lookup returns CDR1 MNHEY and CDR2 SMNVEV (reference sequence). V was pared by 3 bases and J by 6 bases, with 5 bases of the junction left unmatched. The CDR3 is 15 amino acids. No major medical conditions, Axis I/II comorbidities, regular medication, or illicit drugs. Profiled with immunoSEQ multiplex PCR; TCRdb holds only in-frame clones, not every one. The sample includes 20,000 to 25,000 clones, over 85% of them seen just once. Broader study findings: Each subject's top five TRBV05-01 clones were all private.

The chain joins TRBV27 to TRBJ2-2, with 9 positions matching TRBD1. This receptor was identified in a woman aged 40 to 50 in good health. Source material: CD4+ T cells from PBMCs. The CDR3 coding sequence is TGTGCCAGCAGTTTTGGGACAGGGCGATCCGGGGAGCTGTTTTTT. This gives the protein CASSFGTGRSGELFF.